This entry lists 30 T cell receptor beta chains sequenced from one sample in a study of blood T cell repertoires in COVID-19. Only in-frame clones appear in the TCRdb table, and some are missing; sequencing was by immunoSEQ multiplex PCR. The sample has about 430,000 clones; over 75% are singletons. The source material was PBMCs or T cells enriched from blood (not recorded which). Source of these receptors: a woman between 18 and 29 years old who had been exposed to COVID-19.

This sequence joins TRBV7-2 and TRBJ1-4; the match to TRBD1 covers 7 bases. Germline trimming cut 1 base from V and 11 bases from J; bases unmatched to any gene: 22. Germline CDR1 and CDR2: SGHTA and FQGNSA. This CDR3 region has 19 residues. This CDR3 is CASSLGSSVRTGAVGKLFF. The CDR3 bases are TGTGCCAGCAGCTTAGGGTCGTCCGTTCGGACAGGCGCAGTGGGGAAACTGTTTTTT. Filled out from reference TRBV7-2 and TRBJ1-4, the complete variable domain reads GAGVSQSPSNKVTEKGKDVELRCDPISGHTALYWYRQSLGQGLEFLIYFQGNSAPDKSGLPSDRFSAERTGGSVSTLTIQRTQQEDSAVYLCASSLGSSVRTGAVGKLFFGSGTQLSVL.

The chain links TRBV2 to TRBJ2-2; D may be TRBD2 (6 bases). Trimming stripped 3 bases from V and 3 bases from J, with 8 bases between. This CDR3 is 14 amino acids long. CDR1 and CDR2 (germline): SNHLY, FYNNEI. Here the CDR3 DNA reads TGTGCCAGCAGTGAGGGGGGTTACACCGGGGAGCTGTTTTTT. Amino acid sequence: CASSEGGYTGELFF. Full variable domain (missing parts from reference TRBV2 and TRBJ2-2): EPEVTQTPSHQVTQMGQEVILRCVPISNHLYFYWYRQILGQKVEFLVSFYNNEISEKSEIFDDQFSVERPDGSNFTLKIRSTKLEDSAMYFCASSEGGYTGELFFGEGSRLTVL.

The CDR3 loop reads CAWSVSSGWRETQYF. CDR3 nucleotides: TGTGCCTGGAGTGTATCTAGCGGGTGGCGGGAGACCCAGTACTTC. V usage is TRBV30 and J usage is TRBJ2-5; 8 nucleotides agree with TRBD2. After removal of 0 bases from V and 5 bases from J, the junction contained 8 bases not matched to a gene. The CDR3 contains 15 residues. Per germline, CDR1 GTSNPN and CDR2 SVGIG (reference sequence).

The CDR3 protein is CASSPSRTVVFQPQHF. The CDR3 DNA reads TGTGCCAGCTCACCTTCTCGGACAGTCGTTTTCCAGCCCCAGCATTTT. The chain recombines TRBV18 with TRBJ1-5; tentative D call: TRBD1 (6 bases). The CDR3 has 16 residues. Between the trimmed V and J ends, which lost 3 bases and 7 bases, there was a span of 19 bases. Germline CDR1 reads KGHSH; CDR2 reads LQKENI.

The V and J genes are TRBV5-1 and TRBJ2-3, with 9 bases that match TRBD1. This CDR3 has 14 amino acids. Germline V gene lookup returns CDR1 SGHRS and CDR2 YFSETQ. With 4 bases clipped from V and 4 bases from J, the junction kept 4 bases outside the gene matches. CDR3 coding DNA: TGCGCCAGCAGCAGGACAGGGGAGGCAGATACGCAGTATTTT. The encoded protein is CASSRTGEADTQYF.

The chain is built from TRBV10-3 and TRBJ1-3; no clear D. The CDR3 is 13 amino acids. V was clipped by 8 bases and J by 0 bases, with 8 bases between them. From germline, CDR1 is ENHRY and CDR2 SYGVKD. In DNA, the CDR3 is TGTGCCATCCCAGGCTCCTCTGGAAACACCATATATTTT. Translation gives CAIPGSSGNTIYF.

The gene calls are TRBV6-5 and TRBJ1-1; a possible D gene is TRBD1 (5 bases). The germline V and J ends were trimmed by 7 bases and 2 bases, with 14 bases remaining between them. The CDR3 is 14 residues long. Germline assignment: CDR1 MNHEY and CDR2 SVGAGI. The CDR3 DNA sequence: TGTGCCAGCACCCCCGGGGGATCAAACACTGAAGCTTTCTTT. It specifies CASTPGGSNTEAFF.

The genes are TRBV27 and TRBJ2-1; tentative D call: TRBD1 (6 bases). The CDR3 is 15 amino acids. Germline CDR1 is MNHEY and CDR2 is SMNVEV (reference sequence). V lost 6 bases to trimming and J lost 4 bases, with 16 bases between them. CDR3 DNA: TGTGCCAGCAGGCGAGTGGCAGGGACATACAATGAGCAGTTCTTC. Translation: CASRRVAGTYNEQFF.

The chain combines TRBV19 with TRBJ1-1, with TRBD1 matching over 9 bases. This CDR3 comprises 13 residues. Germline loops: CDR1 LNHDA, CDR2 SQIVND (reference sequence). The trim removed 7 bases at V and 5 bases at J, leaving 5 bases unmatched. As DNA, the CDR3 is TGTGCCAGTAACAGGGGGCTATGGACTGAAGCTTTCTTT. This sequence encodes CASNRGLWTEAFF. Combining the CDR3 with reference TRBV19 and TRBJ1-1 gives the whole variable domain DGGITQSPKYLFRKEGQNVTLSCEQNLNHDAMYWYRQDPGQGLRLIYYSQIVNDFQKGDIAEGYSVSREKKESFPLTVTSAQKNPTAFYLCASNRGLWTEAFFGQGTRLTVV.

This chain connects TRBV19 to TRBJ2-1, with 11 bases that match TRBD2. Germline assignment: CDR1 LNHDA and CDR2 SQIVND (reference sequence). This CDR3 region has 19 residues. Trimming at V came to 2 bases and at J to 0 bases, leaving 9 bases not matched to a gene. The CDR3 region has the DNA TGTGCCAGTAGTATAAAGGGACTAGCGGAACTAAGCTCCTACAATGAGCAGTTCTTC. It yields the protein CASSIKGLAELSSYNEQFF.

The genes are TRBV5-4 and TRBJ2-2; tentatively, D is TRBD2 (6 bases). This CDR3 spans 15 amino acids. Trimming pared 0 bases from V and 1 base from J, leaving 7 bases between. The V gene's germline CDR1 is SGHNT and CDR2 YYREEE (reference sequence). In nucleotides, the CDR3 is TGTGCCAGCAGCTTGGCGCGGGGGAACACCGGGGAGCTGTTTTTT. As protein: CASSLARGNTGELFF. Full variable domain (missing parts from reference TRBV5-4 and TRBJ2-2): ETGVTQSPTHLIKTRGQQVTLRCSSQSGHNTVSWYQQALGQGPQFIFQYYREEENGRGNFPPRFSGLQFPNYSSELNVNALELDDSALYLCASSLARGNTGELFFGEGSRLTVL.

There are many counts of this clone. The V gene is TRBV6-1, the J gene TRBJ1-3; 7 bases fit TRBD1. Unmatched junction bases numbered 5, after V lost 1 base and J lost 2 bases. There are 16 residues in the CDR3. The germline gives CDR1 MNHNS, CDR2 SASEGT. This CDR3 reads CASSEEGTVAGNTIYF. Here the CDR3 DNA reads TGTGCCAGCAGTGAAGAGGGGACAGTAGCTGGAAACACCATATATTTT.

The CDR3 sequence: CASSYSSGVTEAFF. DNA for the CDR3: TGTGCCAGCAGTTACTCGTCGGGGGTTACTGAAGCTTTCTTT. The V call is TRBV6-5, the J call TRBJ1-1, with D possibly being TRBD1 (5 bases). The CDR3 totals 14 residues. Germline V lookup: CDR1 MNHEY, CDR2 SVGAGI. V lost 0 bases, J lost 5 bases, and 10 bases lay in between.

Remarks on this clone: The same CDR3 arises from other DNA sequences in this sample as well. The rearrangement links TRBV9 to TRBJ1-2; TRBD1 matches at 7 bases. The CDR3 has 14 amino acids. Germline CDR1 SGDLS, CDR2 YYNGEE. The junction had 1 base not matched to a gene; V was cut back by 0 bases and J by 2 bases. CDR3 region: CASSVEDRNYGYTF. The CDR3 DNA sequence: TGTGCCAGCAGCGTAGAGGACAGGAACTATGGCTACACCTTC.

J is TRBJ1-1 and V is TRBV9; D is perhaps TRBD1 (6 bases). The CDR3 spans 16 residues. V was pared by 1 base and J by 0 bases, with 13 bases between. Germline lookup yields CDR1 SGDLS and CDR2 YYNGEE. The CDR3 loop is CASSVPRDTLNTEAFF. The CDR3 DNA reads TGTGCCAGCAGCGTACCTCGGGACACCTTGAACACTGAAGCTTTCTTT.

Note on this clone: This same CDR3 is encoded by further DNA sequences in the sample. The gene calls are TRBV5-1 and TRBJ2-7; D may be TRBD1 (6 bases). This CDR3 contains 13 residues. The V and J ends lost 1 base and 4 bases respectively, with 9 bases between them. Germline assignment: CDR1 SGHRS and CDR2 YFSETQ. Written as DNA, the CDR3 is TGCGCCAGCAGCTTGCTGCAGGGGTACGAGCAGTACTTC. It is translated as CASSLLQGYEQYF.

The rearrangement joins TRBV7-2 to TRBJ1-2; D is unresolved. Trimming removed 1 base from V and 1 base from J, with 7 bases in between. The CDR3 contains 14 residues. CDR1 and CDR2 from the germline V gene are SGHTA and FQGNSA. The CDR3 loop is CASSLVRVNYGYTF. The DNA for the CDR3 is TGTGCCAGCAGCTTAGTCCGGGTTAACTATGGCTACACCTTC.

The chain couples TRBV5-1 to TRBJ2-4, with D hard to call. The CDR3 covers 16 residues. V lost 5 bases, J lost 1 base, and 16 bases lay in between. Germline CDR1 and CDR2: SGHRS and YFSETQ. CDR3 nucleotides: TGCGCCAGCAGTCCCACGGGTAGCACGGCCAAAAACATTCAGTACTTC. Translating gives CASSPTGSTAKNIQYF.

CDR3 coding DNA: TGTGCCAGCAGCTTGGGAGGGGACAGGGCCGGGCGTGGCTACACCTTC. Translated, it gives CASSLGGDRAGRGYTF. The chain couples TRBV7-3 to TRBJ1-2, with TRBD1 matching 9 bases. Germline assignment: CDR1 SGHTA and CDR2 FQGTGA. The CDR3 has 16 amino acids. Trimming removed 3 bases from V and 7 bases from J; junction bases left unmatched: 12.

This clone was seen once. The V gene is TRBV5-1, the J gene TRBJ1-1; 8 nucleotides match TRBD1. The CDR3 spans 16 residues. The ends lost 2 bases at V and 6 bases at J; junction bases unmatched: 12. Germline CDR1 and CDR2: SGHRS and YFSETQ. CDR3 sequence (DNA): TGCGCCAGCAGCTTTGACAGGGGCCTTGCAGTCGCTGAAGCTTTCTTT. Residues: CASSFDRGLAVAEAFF. Full variable domain (outside the CDR3, taken from reference TRBV5-1 and TRBJ1-1): KAGVTQTPRYLIKTRGQQVTLSCSPISGHRSVSWYQQTPGQGLQFLFEYFSETQRNKGNFPGRFSGRQFSNSRSEMNVSTLELGDSALYLCASSFDRGLAVAEAFFGQGTRLTVV.

This chain uses TRBV19 with TRBJ2-3, with TRBD2 matching 8 bases. The CDR3 length is 17 residues. CDR1 is LNHDA and CDR2 is SQIVND in the germline V gene (reference sequence). V dropped 5 bases and J dropped 6; count of bases not matched to a gene: 16. CDR3 region: CASSRYRGVSGEDTQYF. The DNA of the CDR3 is TGTGCCAGTAGTCGATACCGGGGGGTTAGCGGGGAGGATACGCAGTATTTT. The full variable domain, in which reference TRBV19 and TRBJ2-3 provide the parts outside the CDR3, is DGGITQSPKYLFRKEGQNVTLSCEQNLNHDAMYWYRQDPGQGLRLIYYSQIVNDFQKGDIAEGYSVSREKKESFPLTVTSAQKNPTAFYLCASSRYRGVSGEDTQYFGPGTRLTVL.

This CDR3 is CASINRGTANEKLFF. In DNA form, the CDR3 reads TGTGCCAGCATAAACAGGGGGACGGCGAATGAAAAACTGTTTTTT. The rearrangement links TRBV2 to TRBJ1-4; TRBD1 matches 8 bases. This CDR3 contains 15 residues. Per germline, CDR1 SNHLY and CDR2 FYNNEI. Trimming cost V 7 bases and J 5 bases; bases outside gene matches: 9.

The chain's CDR3 is CASSKVPGENQFF. CDR3 nucleotide sequence: TGTGCCAGCAGCAAAGTTCCGGGAGAGAATCAGTTCTTC. The chain recombines TRBV21-1 with TRBJ2-1; whether TRBD2, the table's D call, matches the DNA was not checked. TRBV21-1 corresponds to a pseudogene. The CDR3 spans 13 residues.

This clone was recorded once. V is TRBV4-3 and J is TRBJ1-3, with unresolved D. Germline V CDR1 and CDR2: LGHNA, YSLEER. The CDR3 covers 13 residues. V was cut by 0 bases and J by 7 bases, with 7 bases left in between. The CDR3 DNA reads as TGCGCCAGCAGCCAAGAGGGCGCCAACACCATATATTTT. Residues: CASSQEGANTIYF.

V and J are TRBV15 and TRBJ1-1; TRBD1 aligns across 7 bases. The trim removed 6 bases at V and 4 bases at J, leaving 8 bases unmatched. Germline lookup yields CDR1 LNHNV and CDR2 YYDKDF (reference sequence). This CDR3 comprises 14 residues. CDR3 amino acids: CATRGTQGGTEAFF. In DNA, the CDR3 is TGTGCCACCAGAGGGACTCAGGGGGGCACTGAAGCTTTCTTT.

This clone occurred once. CDR3 residues: CASSAHRGSGGELFF. The CDR3 region has the DNA TGTGCCAGTAGTGCCCACAGGGGGAGCGGCGGGGAGCTGTTTTTT. The genes are TRBV19 and TRBJ2-2; the match to TRBD1 covers 8 bases. The germline CDR1 and CDR2 sequences are LNHDA and SQIVND (reference sequence). J was trimmed by 7 bases and V by 5 bases; bases with no gene match: 9. This CDR3 comprises 15 residues.

The chain joins TRBV6-5 to TRBJ1-2; tentative D call: TRBD1 (5 bases). The V and J ends lost 4 bases and 7 bases respectively, with 10 bases between them. The CDR3 extends over 12 amino acids. Germline lookup yields CDR1 MNHEY and CDR2 SVGAGI. CDR3 nucleotides: TGTGCCAGCAGTTCGACCAGGGTTGGCTACACCTTC. Translated: CASSSTRVGYTF.

V is TRBV14 and J is TRBJ2-7, with D unresolved. V dropped 0 bases and J dropped 3 bases, with 9 bases sitting between them. This CDR3 region has 14 residues. In germline, CDR1 is SGHDN, CDR2 FVKESK. The CDR3 here is CASSQDSRSYEQYF. CDR3 DNA sequence: TGTGCCAGCAGCCAAGATTCTCGGAGCTACGAGCAGTACTTC.

The CDR3 DNA is TGTGCCAGTAAGGAGGTGAGCTCTGGAAACACCATATATTTT. It encodes CASKEVSSGNTIYF. V gene TRBV19 combines with J gene TRBJ1-3; D not certain. This CDR3 contains 14 residues. Germline V gene data show CDR1 as LNHDA and CDR2 as SQIVND (reference sequence). V was clipped by 7 bases and J by 0 bases, with 10 bases between them.

This chain joins TRBV9 and TRBJ2-7; D ambiguous. Germline CDR1 is SGDLS and CDR2 is YYNGEE. Trimming left V 3 bases short and J 1 base short, with 11 bases between. The CDR3 consists of 14 residues. CDR3 nucleotides: TGTGCCAGCAGCGGCGTCCCGGGTTCCTACGAGCAGTACTTC. This gives the protein CASSGVPGSYEQYF.